The 21 T cell receptor beta chains below come from one sample, sequenced in a study of a mutant IDH1 vaccine in newly diagnosed glioma (dated by TCRdb to the early 2020s). In light of the paper, this sample's time point label describes: baseline, week 1 (first vaccination visit). The treatment or condition label, as the study defines it: pre-vaccination baseline after standard-of-care therapy. Library prep was done by the immunoSEQ multiplex PCR assay. Sourced from immuneACCESS, this table was stored by TCRdb with only in-frame sequences that have V and J called. A share of the clones is absent; for the studies checked, an unresolved V gene accounts for under half, and the remainder has no known explanation. The sample includes about 30,000 clones, with about four fifths observed a single time. Jointly, the top ten make up roughly a fifth of the sample. Sequenced material: PBMCs, taken from a glioma patient treated with radiotherapy, temozolomide or both. Every receptor here comes from a man younger than 45 with glioma.

The DNA for the CDR3 is TGTGCCAGCAGCGGTAGGGTGGGACAGGGGGAATATGGCTACACCTTC. Translated: CASSGRVGQGEYGYTF. The chain combines TRBV13 with TRBJ1-2, with TRBD1 matching over 11 bases. After removal of 5 bases from V and 5 bases from J, the junction contained 10 bases not matched to a gene. The germline CDR1 and CDR2 sequences are PRHDT and FYEKMQ (reference sequence). The CDR3 covers 16 residues.

The chain uses TRBV30 and TRBJ2-2; D remains unclear. The CDR3 loop spans 13 amino acids. V was cut by 0 bases and J by 0 bases, with 2 bases left in between. Germline V CDR1 and CDR2: GTSNPN, SVGIG (reference sequence). Written as DNA, the CDR3 is TGTGCCTGGAGTGTAACGAACACCGGGGAGCTGTTTTTT. Translating gives CAWSVTNTGELFF.

This sequence joins TRBV27 and TRBJ1-4, with 8 bases identical to TRBD1. V lost 6 bases to trimming and J lost 8 bases; unmatched junction nucleotides: 5. Germline-derived CDR1 and CDR2 are MNHEY and SMNVEV (reference sequence). The length of the CDR3 is 13 residues. CDR3 sequence: CASRTGVYEKLFF. The CDR3 DNA is TGTGCCAGCAGGACAGGGGTTTACGAAAAACTGTTTTTT.

This chain links TRBV7-7 with TRBJ2-5; TRBD2 might be the D (6 bases). In germline, CDR1 is SSHAT, CDR2 FNYEAQ (reference sequence). The CDR3 is made up of 13 amino acids. Deletions cut 5 bases from V and 1 base from J, with 8 bases between. As DNA, the CDR3 is TGTGCCAGCAGCAGGGACTCCCAAGAGACCCAGTACTTC. Its translation is CASSRDSQETQYF.

The rearrangement joins TRBV7-9 to TRBJ2-6; D not resolved. Germline CDR1 is SEHNR and CDR2 is FQNEAQ (reference sequence). The V end was cut by 3 bases, the J end by 0 bases, with 9 bases between. There are 16 residues in the CDR3. The CDR3 sequence is CASSFAMRSGANVLTF. The DNA for the CDR3 is TGTGCCAGCAGCTTCGCTATGCGCTCTGGGGCCAACGTCCTGACTTTC.

This CDR3 is CASSLLTGNVGEQFF. CDR3 nucleotide sequence: TGTGCCAGCAGCCTCCTGACAGGGAATGTAGGTGAGCAGTTCTTC. The rearrangement links TRBV7-9 to TRBJ2-1, with TRBD1 matching over 7 bases. This CDR3 has 15 residues. The germline CDR1 and CDR2 sequences are SEHNR and FQNEAQ (reference sequence). V trimming: 5 bases; J trimming: 9 bases; junction bases outside the gene matches: 13.

This clone was counted only a few times. For the CDR3, the DNA is TGCGCCAGCAGCCACCTAGGGACAGGGAATCAGCCCCAGCATTTT. It yields the protein CASSHLGTGNQPQHF. This chain joins TRBV4-1 and TRBJ1-5; 9 nucleotides agree with TRBD1. The CDR3 is 15 amino acids. V was clipped by 3 bases and J by 4 bases; unmatched bases: 4. Looked up from germline, CDR1 is MGHRA and CDR2 is YSYEKL.

The J gene is TRBJ2-7, the V gene TRBV5-1, with 10 bases matching TRBD1. The CDR3 runs 16 residues. With V trimmed by 2 bases and J by 2 bases, 7 bases remained unmatched. Germline assignment: CDR1 SGHRS and CDR2 YFSETQ. The CDR3 reads CASSLTGTGVAYEQYF. In nucleotides, the CDR3 is TGCGCCAGCAGCTTAACCGGGACAGGGGTGGCCTACGAGCAGTACTTC.

The CDR3 reads CASSPGRGRFTNEKLFF. DNA of the CDR3: TGTGCCAGCAGCCCCGGCAGGGGGCGTTTCACTAATGAAAAACTGTTTTTT. The V gene is TRBV13, the J gene TRBJ1-4; TRBD1 matches 8 bases. Per germline, CDR1 PRHDT and CDR2 FYEKMQ (reference sequence). J gave up 2 bases and V 5 bases, and 10 bases lay outside the gene matches. The CDR3 runs 17 residues.

This clone was seen once. The chain carries TRBV5-4 and TRBJ1-1; 8 positions match TRBD1. After removal of 3 bases from V and 7 bases from J, the junction contained 5 bases not matched to a gene. Germline V gene sequence: CDR1 SGHNT, CDR2 YYREEE (reference sequence). CDR3 size: 13 residues. The CDR3: CASSSGTGLEAFF. In DNA, the CDR3 is TGTGCCAGCAGCTCAGGGACAGGTCTTGAAGCTTTCTTT. The variable domain in full, completed from reference TRBV5-4 and TRBJ1-1, reads ETGVTQSPTHLIKTRGQQVTLRCSSQSGHNTVSWYQQALGQGPQFIFQYYREEENGRGNFPPRFSGLQFPNYSSELNVNALELDDSALYLCASSSGTGLEAFFGQGTRLTVV.

By sample fraction, this clone is medium-sized. This sequence joins TRBV27 and TRBJ2-2; TRBD1 matches at 7 bases. The length of the CDR3 is 14 residues. V lost 6 bases and J lost 7; bases outside the gene matches: 8. Germline lookup yields CDR1 MNHEY and CDR2 SMNVEV (reference sequence). CDR3: CASSYRTGYGELFF. CDR3 DNA sequence: TGTGCCAGCAGCTACCGGACAGGCTACGGGGAGCTGTTTTTT.

The rearrangement joins TRBV4-1 to TRBJ2-3; D call uncertain. This CDR3 region has 15 residues. Germline V lookup: CDR1 MGHRA, CDR2 YSYEKL. Trimming removed 5 bases at V and 4 bases at J, with 16 bases between. For the CDR3, the DNA is TGCGCCAGCAGCACACGGTCCTCCCAATCAGATACGCAGTATTTT. Translation gives CASSTRSSQSDTQYF.

The genes are TRBV5-1 and TRBJ2-5; D possibly uses TRBD1 or TRBD2 (6 bases each). V was trimmed by 2 bases and J by 4 bases, leaving 15 bases between them. The CDR3 length is 15 residues. The V gene's germline CDR1 is SGHRS and CDR2 YFSETQ. CDR3 in amino acids: CASSLNGGLTETQYF. CDR3 nucleotide sequence: TGCGCCAGCAGCTTAAACGGGGGCCTTACAGAGACCCAGTACTTC.

The gene calls are TRBV30 and TRBJ2-2; no clear D. Germline V gene data show CDR1 as GTSNPN and CDR2 as SVGIG (reference sequence). The CDR3 loop spans 11 amino acids. With 3 bases removed from V and 8 bases from J, the gap between germline ends came to 7 bases. The CDR3 region is CAWRGLGELFF. Written as DNA, the CDR3 is TGTGCCTGGAGGGGGTTGGGGGAGCTGTTTTTT. Full variable domain (missing parts from reference TRBV30 and TRBJ2-2): SQTIHQWPATLVQPVGSPLSLECTVEGTSNPNLYWYRQAAGRGLQLLFYSVGIGQISSEVPQNLSASRPQDRQFILSSKKLLLSDSGFYLCAWRGLGELFFGEGSRLTVL.

The CDR3 region has the DNA TGTGCCTGGAGTAAAGGCAAGGTCGGGACCCAGCATTTT. As protein: CAWSKGKVGTQHF. The chain joins TRBV30 to TRBJ1-5; D call uncertain. The germline V and J ends were trimmed by 2 bases and 11 bases, with 16 bases remaining between them. In germline, CDR1 is GTSNPN, CDR2 SVGIG (reference sequence). The CDR3 runs 13 residues.

The chain joins TRBV9 to TRBJ1-2; D uncertain. Deletions cut 4 bases from V and 3 bases from J, with 10 bases between. The CDR3 is made up of 13 amino acids. Germline assignment: CDR1 SGDLS and CDR2 YYNGEE. This CDR3 is CASSSPTDYGYTF. The CDR3 DNA reads TGTGCCAGCAGCTCACCCACGGACTATGGCTACACCTTC.

The J gene is TRBJ2-1, the V gene TRBV6-5; D is perhaps TRBD1 or TRBD2 (5 bases each). Trimming took 2 bases from V and 5 from J, leaving 10 bases between them. Germline assignment: CDR1 MNHEY and CDR2 SVGAGI. This CDR3 comprises 14 residues. The CDR3: CASSYEGTNNEQFF. CDR3 coding DNA: TGTGCCAGCAGTTACGAGGGGACCAACAATGAGCAGTTCTTC.

The count of this clone is one. The rearrangement uses TRBV5-8 and TRBJ1-5; TRBD1 aligns across 8 bases. The CDR3 length is 14 residues. Germline values: CDR1 SGHTS, CDR2 YDEGEE. V was clipped by 4 bases and J by 2 bases; unmatched bases: 2. Here the CDR3 DNA reads TGTGCCAGCAGCGGACAGGGCCGCAATCAGCCCCAGCATTTT. Translated, it gives CASSGQGRNQPQHF.

DNA for the CDR3: TGTGCCAGCAGCGAGACAGGGGTGGGTGAAAAACTGTTTTTT. Translating it yields CASSETGVGEKLFF. The genes are TRBV5-4 and TRBJ1-4, with 8 bases identical to TRBD1. J lost 7 bases, V lost 4 bases, and 6 bases had no gene match. This CDR3 region has 14 residues. CDR1 is SGHNT, CDR2 YYREEE, per germline (reference sequence).

This chain uses TRBV6-6 with TRBJ1-5; D call uncertain. Trimming took 6 bases from V and 2 from J, leaving 17 bases between them. The CDR3 has 16 residues. CDR1 MNHNY and CDR2 SVGAGI come from the germline V gene (reference sequence). Written as DNA, the CDR3 is TGTGCCAGCAGCAATACCGCTGGCGGCGGCAATCAGCCCCAGCATTTT. Amino acids: CASSNTAGGGNQPQHF.

This chain uses TRBV30 with TRBJ1-1, with 12 bases identical to TRBD1. V was clipped by 3 bases and J by 4 bases; unmatched bases: 15. The CDR3 totals 18 residues. CDR1 is GTSNPN and CDR2 is SVGIG in the germline V gene (reference sequence). CDR3 bases: TGTGCCTGGAGGCGACGCCTTGGGACAGGGGGCTGGGGCACTGAAGCTTTCTTT. Protein sequence: CAWRRRLGTGGWGTEAFF.